This TCR beta chain was found in a study of blood T cell repertoires in COVID-19. Background on the study: The cDNA or gDNA used as material had been derived from T cells, B-cell-depleted T cells, or PBMCs.

The germline V gene has CDR1 SGHTA and CDR2 FQGNSA. The V end was cut by 3 bases, the J end by 4 bases, with 10 bases between. This CDR3 spans 14 amino acids. In the original analysis: Amplification from reference gene primers served as the basis for estimated nucleated cell counts. Repertoires were generated with immunoSEQ multiplex PCR, while TCRdb's copy carries only in-frame clones and drops some. That table supplies the V and J calls and clone size; D and trimming were determined from the DNA. The sample shows some 73,000 clones, around 77% of them seen only once. While infection was still active, Seattle patients were enrolled and then followed longitudinally.

This clonotype was obtained from an older man with COVID-19, enrolled during active disease. This chain links TRBV7-2 with TRBJ2-1, with no clear D. Material: peripheral blood. CDR3: CASSFGRLYNEQFF. The DNA of the CDR3 is TGTGCCAGCAGCTTCGGTCGGTTGTACAATGAGCAGTTCTTC.